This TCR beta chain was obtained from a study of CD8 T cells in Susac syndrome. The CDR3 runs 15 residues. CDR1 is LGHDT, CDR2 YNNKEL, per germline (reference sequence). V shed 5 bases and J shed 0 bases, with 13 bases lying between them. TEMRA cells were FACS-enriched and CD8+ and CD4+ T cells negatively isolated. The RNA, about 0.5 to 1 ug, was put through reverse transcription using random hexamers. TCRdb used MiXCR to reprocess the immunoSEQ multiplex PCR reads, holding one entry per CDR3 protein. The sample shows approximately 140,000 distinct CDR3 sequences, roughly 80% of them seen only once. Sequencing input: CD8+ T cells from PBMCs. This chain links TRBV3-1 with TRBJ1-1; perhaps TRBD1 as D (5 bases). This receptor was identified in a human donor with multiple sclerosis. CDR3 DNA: TGTGCCAGCAGCACTCGGGACGGGATGAACACTGAAGCTTTCTTT. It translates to CASSTRDGMNTEAFF.